The T cell receptor beta chain under discussion was sequenced for a study of blood T cell repertoires in COVID-19. During active infection, Seattle patients enrolled and were then monitored through disease. Only in-frame clones appear in the TCRdb table, and some are missing; sequencing was by immunoSEQ multiplex PCR. The sample records approximately 140,000 clones, around 83% being singletons. The sample taken for sequencing was peripheral blood. The source of this sequence is a man aged 25-40 years with COVID-19, enrolled during active disease.

CDR3 sequence: CASSRDVSSYNSPLHF. CDR3 DNA: TGTGCCAGCAGCCGGGATGTGAGCTCCTATAATTCACCCCTCCACTTT. The J gene is TRBJ1-6, the V gene TRBV2, with no clear D. Trimming cost V 6 bases and J 0 bases, with 12 bases left between them. The CDR3 has 16 amino acids. Germline V gene lookup returns CDR1 SNHLY and CDR2 FYNNEI.